This T cell receptor beta chain was retrieved from a study of T cells after yellow fever vaccination. A process of 5'RACE template switching, which added a universal primer site and UMIs, was used to make TCR cDNA. In TCRdb, the 5' RACE reads were re-called with MiXCR into one record per CDR3 protein. Among about 500,000 distinct CDR3 sequences, around 16% were seen once, and the ten largest hold around a sixth. General observations from the study: Subsequent to the booster, the majority of primary-vaccination clones reappeared (around 96% CD4, 85% to 90% CD8). Relatively few clonotypes were ones that appeared in both CD4 and CD8 compartments. Peak timing came faster in the weaker secondary response, day 5 versus 15.

To note about this clonotype: Antigen unknown.

This clonotype was sampled from a man younger than 35 who received the YFV17D yellow fever vaccine. The material was PBMCs, obtained roughly 5 days after the first yellow fever vaccination.

The CDR3 is CASTINRVSYEQYF. CDR3 DNA: TGTGCCAGCACTATAAACAGGGTCTCCTACGAGCAGTACTTC. The chain couples TRBV7-8 to TRBJ2-7, with D perhaps TRBD1 (6 bases). The V gene lost 7 bases and the J gene lost 0 bases, with 13 bases spanning the gap. Germline lookup yields CDR1 SGHVS and CDR2 FQNEAQ. There are 14 residues in the CDR3.